This TCR beta chain stems from a study of post-analysis software for immune sequencing data. The overall study: Recorded disease courses covered relapsing-remitting, secondary progressive and progressive-relapsing multiple sclerosis. Some patients had no subtype annotation. Broader study findings: In multiple sclerosis, normalized Chao1 diversity was significantly below that of controls. Four or five TRBV segments (TRBV5-6, TRBV5-1 and TRBV20-1 among them) occurred more frequently in patients than in controls. By F measure, strong co-clustering occurred among samples prepared in the same batch.

With regard to this clonotype: Its cognate antigen is unknown.

Unique molecular identifiers were present in the TCR beta cDNA libraries. Each batch of about 0.95 to 11 million T cells produced 400,000 to 650,000 cDNA molecules. TCRdb called the PCR reads again in MiXCR, with one record for every CDR3 protein. The table records about 540,000 distinct CDR3 sequences, around 31% of them present only once. The CDR3 is 14 residues long. Germline lookup yields CDR1 DFQATT and CDR2 SNEGSKA (reference sequence). J gave up 1 base and V 3 bases, and 5 bases lay outside the gene matches. The sequenced sample was blood. This TCR derives from a girl between 2 and 17 years old with multiple sclerosis. This chain uses TRBV20-1 with TRBJ2-5; 7 bases match TRBD1. The CDR3 loop reads CSARWGQLQETQYF. The CDR3 DNA sequence: TGCAGTGCTAGGTGGGGACAGCTCCAAGAGACCCAGTACTTC.